Below, 29 T cell receptor beta chains from the same sample are listed, as sequenced in a study of T cells after yellow fever vaccination. One entry per CDR3 protein, called by TCRdb with MiXCR from the 5' RACE reads. The repertoire includes about 320,000 distinct CDR3 sequences, 3.5% to 4.5% of them detected once, and roughly a fifth sits in the top ten. The sequencing used PBMCs, collected 15 days after the yellow fever booster vaccination. The receptors stem from a man younger than 30 who received the YFV17D yellow fever vaccine.

Many counts were recorded for this clonotype. This rearrangement joins TRBV4-3 to TRBJ2-1, with 12 nucleotides matching TRBD2. V trimming: 4 bases; J trimming: 2 bases; junction bases outside the gene matches: 6. The CDR3 has 17 amino acids. Germline assignment: CDR1 LGHNA and CDR2 YSLEER. As DNA, the CDR3 is TGCGCCAGCAGCCTTTCCGGACTAGCGGGAACCTACAATGAGCAGTTCTTC. This encodes CASSLSGLAGTYNEQFF.

This clonotype was observed many times. The rearrangement uses TRBV7-2 and TRBJ1-6, with unresolved D. The CDR3 runs 12 residues. Germline V lookup: CDR1 SGHTA, CDR2 FQGNSA. The V end lost 3 bases, the J end lost 10 bases, and 7 bases lay between the germline ends. CDR3 coding DNA: TGTGCCAGCAGCTTCCCGGGGTCACCCCTCCACTTT. Protein: CASSFPGSPLHF.

This clonotype was found a few times. The chain couples TRBV7-8 to TRBJ1-2, with D perhaps TRBD1 (6 bases). Trimming pared 4 bases from V and 2 bases from J, leaving 11 bases between. CDR1 is SGHVS, CDR2 FQNEAQ, per germline. The CDR3 spans 14 residues. The CDR3 loop is CASSSHRVNYGYTF. The CDR3 DNA reads as TGTGCCAGCAGCTCGCACAGGGTCAACTATGGCTACACCTTC.

The chain has TRBV11-2 and TRBJ1-1; D not certain. Trimming took off 1 base at V and 10 bases at J, with 10 bases between the two ends. Germline V CDR1 and CDR2: SGHAT, FQNNGV. The CDR3 is 12 amino acids. For the CDR3, the DNA is TGTGCCAGCAGCTTAGTGTCCAGTCGAGCTTTCTTT. Protein: CASSLVSSRAFF. Full variable domain (rest looked up from reference TRBV11-2 and TRBJ1-1): EAGVAQSPRYKIIEKRQSVAFWCNPISGHATLYWYQQILGQGPKLLIQFQNNGVVDDSQLPKDRFSAERLKGVDSTLKIQPAKLEDSAVYLCASSLVSSRAFFGQGTRLTVV.

The table lists this clonotype with many counts. This chain connects TRBV5-1 to TRBJ1-3; TRBD1 matches at 8 bases. Germline V gene lookup returns CDR1 SGHRS and CDR2 YFSETQ. The V gene end was trimmed by 0 bases and the J gene end by 4 bases; junction bases not matched to a gene: 12. The CDR3 sequence is 18 residues long. The CDR3 sequence is CASSLVGQGDGAGNTIYF. The CDR3, as DNA: TGCGCCAGCAGCTTGGTCGGACAGGGAGATGGTGCAGGAAACACCATATATTTT.

The gene calls are TRBV3-1 and TRBJ2-3; D may correspond to TRBD1 or TRBD2 (5 bases each). V gave up 3 bases and J gave up 4 bases, with 11 bases separating them. Germline CDR1 reads LGHDT; CDR2 reads YNNKEL (reference sequence). The length of the CDR3 is 14 residues. The CDR3 bases are TGTGCCAGCAGCCACTTGGGGGAAGCAGATACGCAGTATTTT. Protein sequence: CASSHLGEADTQYF.

The chain recombines TRBV12-3 or TRBV12-4 with TRBJ2-2; tentative D call: TRBD1 (6 bases). Trimming removed 6 bases from V and 7 bases from J, with 12 bases in between. The CDR3 spans 13 residues. Here the CDR3 reads CASSSGVVGELFF. As DNA, the CDR3 is TGTGCCAGCAGCTCAGGGGTGGTCGGGGAGCTGTTTTTT.

V usage is TRBV2 and J usage is TRBJ1-1; D call uncertain. The length of the CDR3 is 17 residues. Between the trimmed V and J ends, which lost 6 bases and 3 bases, there was a span of 23 bases. CDR1 and CDR2 from the germline V gene are SNHLY and FYNNEI. CDR3 residues: CASRPLLGEIMDTEAFF. In DNA, the CDR3 is TGTGCCAGCAGACCTCTTTTAGGAGAGATAATGGACACTGAAGCTTTCTTT.

This chain joins TRBV15 and TRBJ2-4, with D perhaps TRBD2 (6 bases). Germline V gene data show CDR1 as LNHNV and CDR2 as YYDKDF (reference sequence). The CDR3 spans 18 residues. V gave up 4 bases and J gave up 7 bases, with 26 bases separating them. CDR3 bases: TGTGCCACCAGCAAAGAGGTGGGCCTCGGAGGGTATGGCAACATTCAGTACTTC. Translated, it gives CATSKEVGLGGYGNIQYF.

The rearrangement links TRBV14 to TRBJ1-5; no clear D gene. The germline gives CDR1 SGHDN, CDR2 FVKESK. V lost 1 base to trimming and J lost 3 bases, with 7 bases between them. There are 14 residues in the CDR3. The CDR3 spells CASSQVGYNQPQHF. The CDR3 nucleotides are TGTGCCAGCAGCCAAGTAGGATACAATCAGCCCCAGCATTTT.

The rearrangement uses TRBV7-2 and TRBJ2-5; D remains unclear. The CDR3 length is 14 residues. The germline V gene encodes CDR1 SGHTA and CDR2 FQGNSA. The V and J ends lost 4 bases and 2 bases respectively, with 11 bases between them. Written as DNA, the CDR3 is TGTGCCAGCAGCTCCCTCGGACCGCAAGAGACCCAGTACTTC. It encodes CASSSLGPQETQYF.

This clonotype was seen only a few times. The chain recombines TRBV7-9 with TRBJ2-5, with a tentative D call TRBD1 (5 bases). CDR3 size: 13 residues. V was pared by 1 base and J by 4 bases, with 7 bases between. Germline V gene lookup returns CDR1 SEHNR and CDR2 FQNEAQ (reference sequence). The CDR3 DNA reads as TGTGCCAGCAGCTTAGGACAGTTAGAGACCCAGTACTTC. It encodes CASSLGQLETQYF.

This clonotype was seen a handful of times. The V call is TRBV24-1, the J call TRBJ2-3; tentatively, D is TRBD2 (5 bases). The CDR3 is 11 residues long. From germline, CDR1 is KGHDR and CDR2 SFDVKD. Trimming stripped 8 bases from V and 8 bases from J, with 10 bases between. CDR3 sequence (DNA): TGTGCCACCACCTTACTAGGTACGCAGTATTTT. It specifies CATTLLGTQYF.

In its sample, this clonotype was seen a few times. V gene TRBV5-1 combines with J gene TRBJ1-4, with D maybe TRBD1 (6 bases). CDR1 and CDR2 from the germline V gene are SGHRS and YFSETQ. The CDR3 is 15 residues long. V was cut by 4 bases and J by 4 bases, with 14 bases left in between. This chain's CDR3 is CASSRSWTDNEKLFF. DNA for the CDR3: TGCGCCAGCAGCCGAAGTTGGACAGATAATGAAAAACTGTTTTTT.

This clonotype was counted ten times or more. The rearrangement links TRBV20-1 to TRBJ2-3; D is possibly TRBD2 (5 bases). This CDR3 has 14 residues. V dropped 0 bases and J dropped 4 bases, with 11 bases sitting between them. From germline, CDR1 is DFQATT and CDR2 SNEGSKA (reference sequence). The CDR3 DNA reads as TGCAGTGCTAGAGATCAACGGGGAGCAGATACGCAGTATTTT. Its protein product is CSARDQRGADTQYF.

The chain employs TRBV5-1 and TRBJ2-1; D call uncertain. V was cut by 0 bases and J by 4 bases, with 11 bases left in between. Per the germline V gene, CDR1 is SGHRS and CDR2 is YFSETQ. The CDR3 loop spans 15 amino acids. CDR3 bases: TGCGCCAGCAGCTTGGTTTCGTGGGGTTACAATGAGCAGTTCTTC. It specifies CASSLVSWGYNEQFF.

This clonotype was counted ten times or more. The genes are TRBV19 and TRBJ1-5; D uncertain. V dropped 2 bases and J dropped 6 bases, with 14 bases sitting between them. The CDR3 length is 15 residues. The germline V gene encodes CDR1 LNHDA and CDR2 SQIVND (reference sequence). In DNA, the CDR3 is TGTGCCAGTAGTATAACCCCGAGCCCTACTCAGCCCCAGCATTTT. This translates into CASSITPSPTQPQHF. The whole variable domain, remainder taken from reference TRBV19 and TRBJ1-5, is DGGITQSPKYLFRKEGQNVTLSCEQNLNHDAMYWYRQDPGQGLRLIYYSQIVNDFQKGDIAEGYSVSREKKESFPLTVTSAQKNPTAFYLCASSITPSPTQPQHFGDGTRLSIL.

This clonotype was seen ten or more times. The rearrangement links TRBV7-9 to TRBJ2-7; D may correspond to TRBD1 or TRBD2 (5 bases each). The CDR3 consists of 16 residues. Germline-derived CDR1 and CDR2 are SEHNR and FQNEAQ (reference sequence). V was trimmed by 4 bases and J by 3 bases, leaving 19 bases between them. The CDR3 nucleotides are TGTGCCAGCAGCTCGCTAGATCCGGGACGAAACTACGAGCAGTACTTC. Translating gives CASSSLDPGRNYEQYF.

This clonotype showed up many times. The CDR3: CASSPLGGKGYTF. CDR3 coding DNA: TGTGCCAGCAGTCCTTTAGGAGGGAAGGGCTACACCTTC. The V call is TRBV6-5, the J call TRBJ1-2, with D hard to call. In germline, CDR1 is MNHEY, CDR2 SVGAGI. The CDR3 is made up of 13 amino acids. The V gene lost 5 bases and the J gene lost 8 bases, with 15 bases spanning the gap.

This clonotype was observed a few times. The J gene is TRBJ2-5, the V gene TRBV15; D ambiguous. Between the trimmed V and J ends, which lost 0 bases and 1 base, there was a span of 15 bases. Germline V gene sequence: CDR1 LNHNV, CDR2 YYDKDF (reference sequence). The CDR3 loop spans 17 amino acids. The CDR3 bases are TGTGCCACCAGCAGAGATCCCCCGGGTCTCCTCCAAGAGACCCAGTACTTC. It specifies CATSRDPPGLLQETQYF. The whole variable domain, filled in from reference TRBV15 and TRBJ2-5, reads DAMVIQNPRYQVTQFGKPVTLSCSQTLNHNVMYWYQQKSSQAPKLLFHYYDKDFNNEADTPDNFQSRRPNTSFCFLDIRSPGLGDTAMYLCATSRDPPGLLQETQYFGPGTRLLVL.

This clonotype was picked up a small number of times. This chain links TRBV15 with TRBJ2-1, with 9 positions matching TRBD2. Germline V CDR1 and CDR2: LNHNV, YYDKDF (reference sequence). V lost 5 bases, J lost 6 bases, and 11 bases stayed unmatched. The CDR3 is 16 residues long. The DNA of the CDR3 is TGTGCCACCAGCTCCCCAGGTGGGACTAGCCCCAATGAGCAGTTCTTC. This gives the protein CATSSPGGTSPNEQFF. The full variable domain, with the rest looked up from reference TRBV15 and TRBJ2-1, is DAMVIQNPRYQVTQFGKPVTLSCSQTLNHNVMYWYQQKSSQAPKLLFHYYDKDFNNEADTPDNFQSRRPNTSFCFLDIRSPGLGDTAMYLCATSSPGGTSPNEQFFGPGTRLTVL.

V is TRBV27 and J is TRBJ2-7, with TRBD1 matching 8 bases. Per the germline V gene, CDR1 is MNHEY and CDR2 is SMNVEV (reference sequence). CDR3 size: 14 residues. V trimming: 3 bases; J trimming: 2 bases; junction bases outside the gene matches: 3. The CDR3 here is CASSFQGAPYEQYF. The CDR3 DNA reads TGTGCCAGCAGTTTTCAGGGGGCCCCCTACGAGCAGTACTTC.

This clonotype was observed at least ten times. The genes are TRBV6-6 and TRBJ2-5; D is undetermined. The germline CDR1 and CDR2 sequences are MNHNY and SVGAGI (reference sequence). V gave up 0 bases and J gave up 5 bases, with 16 bases separating them. CDR3 length: 16 amino acids. The CDR3 region has the DNA TGTGCCAGCAGTTACTCTTCTAGGGAAAAACGGGAGACCCAGTACTTC. It translates to CASSYSSREKRETQYF.

There are a few counts of this clonotype. The chain joins TRBV21-1 to TRBJ1-1. TRBV21-1 is a known pseudogene. The CDR3 runs 16 residues. For the CDR3, the DNA is TGTGCCAGCAGCAAAGTCTCTGGCAGTAAAAACACTGAAGCTTTCTTT. Its protein product is CASSKVSGSKNTEAFF.

In its sample, this clonotype was seen a few times. The chain couples TRBV27 to TRBJ1-6; D might be TRBD1 (6 bases). CDR1 and CDR2 from the germline V gene are MNHEY and SMNVEV (reference sequence). Trimming took 2 bases from V and 5 from J, leaving 10 bases between them. The CDR3 loop spans 15 amino acids. The CDR3 DNA follows: TGTGCCAGCAGTTTAATAGGGGGAGATAATTCACCCCTCCACTTT. It translates to CASSLIGGDNSPLHF.

DNA for the CDR3: TGCGCCAGCAGCTTGGCCGGCGGGACAGTGAACACTGAAGCTTTCTTT. This codes for CASSLAGGTVNTEAFF. This chain uses TRBV5-1 with TRBJ1-1, with TRBD1 matching over 7 bases. Germline lookup yields CDR1 SGHRS and CDR2 YFSETQ. With V trimmed by 0 bases and J by 0 bases, 5 bases remained unmatched. This CDR3 has 16 amino acids.

In this sample, this clonotype turned up many times. The V call is TRBV4-3, the J call TRBJ2-2; a possible D gene is TRBD1 (6 bases). Per germline, CDR1 LGHNA and CDR2 YSLEER. V lost 2 bases, J lost 6 bases, and 13 bases lay in between. This CDR3 has 15 residues. The CDR3, as DNA: TGCGCCAGCAGCCAACGCAGGGGAGCTTCCGGGGAGCTGTTTTTT. It encodes CASSQRRGASGELFF.

This clonotype was detected many times. The chain recombines TRBV9 with TRBJ1-2; TRBD1 is a possible D gene (5 bases). The V and J ends lost 0 bases and 7 bases respectively, with 10 bases between them. Germline V gene data show CDR1 as SGDLS and CDR2 as YYNGEE. This CDR3 has 13 amino acids. The CDR3 loop reads CASSVAGALGYTF. As DNA, the CDR3 is TGTGCCAGCAGCGTAGCCGGGGCTCTTGGCTACACCTTC.

This clonotype occurred a few times. This sequence joins TRBV4-3 and TRBJ1-1; 7 bases match TRBD1. Germline assignment: CDR1 LGHNA and CDR2 YSLEER. This CDR3 region has 15 residues. V dropped 1 base and J dropped 1; count of bases not matched to a gene: 3. The DNA of the CDR3 is TGCGCCAGCAGCCAAGTACAGGGGAGGAACACTGAAGCTTTCTTT. This gives the protein CASSQVQGRNTEAFF.